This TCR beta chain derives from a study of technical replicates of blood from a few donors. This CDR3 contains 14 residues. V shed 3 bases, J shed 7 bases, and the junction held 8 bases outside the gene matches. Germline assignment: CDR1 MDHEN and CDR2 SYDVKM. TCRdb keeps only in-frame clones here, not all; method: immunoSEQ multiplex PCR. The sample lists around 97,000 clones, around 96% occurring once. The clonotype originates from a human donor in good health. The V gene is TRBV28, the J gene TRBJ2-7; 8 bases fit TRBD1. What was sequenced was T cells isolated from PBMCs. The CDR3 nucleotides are TGTGCCAGCAGTTTTCAGGGGGCGCTGGGGGAGCAGTACTTC. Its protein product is CASSFQGALGEQYF.